The 9 T cell receptor beta chains below all came from one sample that was sequenced in a study of regulatory T cells in long-lasting Graves disease. Libraries of TCR beta came from iRepertoire HTBI primers plus Arm-PCR of CDR3 regions. Using its own MiXCR run on the multiplex PCR reads, TCRdb lists one record per CDR3 protein. Found here are about half a million distinct CDR3 sequences, roughly 23% of them singletons; the top ten hold 10% to 15%. Time point indicated: persistent/refractory GD, antithyroid drugs over 5 years with positive TRAb. PBMCs provided the RNA from which the TCR library was made. The sequenced sample was peripheral blood mononuclear cells (PBMCs), obtained when the disease was refractory, from a patient treated with antithyroid drugs. The receptor set was obtained from a female donor with Graves disease.

This clonotype was picked up one time. This rearrangement joins TRBV3-1 to TRBJ1-4, with a possible D match to TRBD1 (5 bases). V was clipped by 0 bases and J by 12 bases, with 20 bases between them. The CDR3 length is 16 residues. The V gene's germline CDR1 is LGHDT and CDR2 YNNKEL (reference sequence). CDR3 nucleotide sequence: TGTGCCAGCAGCCAAGAACGACCGGGGACGGAGGAAGAACTGTTTTTT. As protein: CASSQERPGTEEELFF. The whole variable domain, filled in from reference TRBV3-1 and TRBJ1-4, reads DTAVSQTPKYLVTQMGNDKSIKCEQNLGHDTMYWYKQDSKKFLKIMFSYNNKELIINETVPNRFSPKSPDKAHLNLHINSLELGDSAVYFCASSQERPGTEEELFFGSGTQLSVL.

V and J are TRBV7-6 and TRBJ1-1; 7 nucleotides match TRBD1. This CDR3 comprises 16 residues. J gave up 1 base and V 5 bases, and 10 bases lay outside the gene matches. CDR1 and CDR2 from the germline V gene are SGHVS and FNYEAQ. CDR3 sequence: CASSARQGSANTEAFF. Here the CDR3 DNA reads TGTGCCAGCAGCGCCCGACAGGGATCAGCGAACACTGAAGCTTTCTTT.

J is TRBJ2-7 and V is TRBV6-1; 10 bases agree with TRBD2. Per the germline V gene, CDR1 is MNHNS and CDR2 is SASEGT. V gave up 6 bases and J gave up 1 base; unmatched junction bases: 3. The length of the CDR3 is 14 residues. This CDR3 is CASRSSGGSYEQYF. Written as DNA, the CDR3 is TGTGCCAGCAGGTCTAGCGGGGGTTCCTACGAGCAGTACTTC.

This clonotype was recorded many times. This chain uses TRBV6-5 with TRBJ2-7, with D perhaps TRBD1 (5 bases). From germline, CDR1 is MNHEY and CDR2 SVGAGI. Trimming shortened V by 4 bases and J by 0 bases, and 10 bases separated the two germline ends. CDR3 length: 14 residues. Here the CDR3 reads CASSLTETSYEQYF. DNA for the CDR3: TGTGCCAGCAGTTTGACAGAGACCTCCTACGAGCAGTACTTC.

This clonotype was seen only a few times. The chain joins TRBV2 to TRBJ2-5, with D possibly being TRBD2 (6 bases). Germline-derived CDR1 and CDR2 are SNHLY and FYNNEI. With 6 bases removed from V and 5 bases from J, the gap between germline ends came to 19 bases. CDR3 length: 15 residues. The CDR3 nucleotides read TGTGCCAGCAGCCAAGATGGGGGACTTTTGGAGACCCAGTACTTC. Protein: CASSQDGGLLETQYF.

V usage is TRBV18 and J usage is TRBJ1-1; D call uncertain. The CDR3 loop spans 15 amino acids. Trimming shortened V by 4 bases and J by 1 base, and 13 bases separated the two germline ends. Germline V lookup: CDR1 KGHSH, CDR2 LQKENI. The chain's CDR3 is CASSHKGQQNTEAFF. CDR3 nucleotides: TGTGCCAGCTCACATAAGGGCCAGCAGAACACTGAAGCTTTCTTT.

Ten or more counts support this clonotype. The J gene is TRBJ1-1, the V gene TRBV28; a weak D match, TRBD1 (6 bases). The V gene's germline CDR1 is MDHEN and CDR2 SYDVKM. The CDR3 covers 15 residues. The V end lost 4 bases, the J end lost 4 bases, and 16 bases lay between the germline ends. Here the CDR3 DNA reads TGTGCCAGCAGTTCATCCACAGGGCCAGCCACTGAAGCTTTCTTT. Translated, it gives CASSSSTGPATEAFF.

This chain joins TRBV6-2 or TRBV6-3 and TRBJ1-1; D not certain. The V end was cut by 7 bases, the J end by 5 bases, with 8 bases between. CDR3 length: 11 amino acids. Germline V gives CDR1 MNHEY, CDR2 SVGEGT. CDR3 residues: CASNSRTEAFF. DNA of the CDR3: TGTGCCAGCAACTCGAGGACTGAAGCTTTCTTT.

This clonotype was observed a few times. The chain combines TRBV4-3 with TRBJ2-7, with a weak D call TRBD2 (7 bases). The CDR3 consists of 14 residues. Deletions cut 3 bases from V and 3 bases from J, with 12 bases between. Germline V gives CDR1 LGHNA, CDR2 YSLEER. The CDR3: CASSQGRGFYEQYF. The CDR3 DNA reads TGCGCCAGCAGCCAGGGGAGGGGGTTCTACGAGCAGTACTTC.